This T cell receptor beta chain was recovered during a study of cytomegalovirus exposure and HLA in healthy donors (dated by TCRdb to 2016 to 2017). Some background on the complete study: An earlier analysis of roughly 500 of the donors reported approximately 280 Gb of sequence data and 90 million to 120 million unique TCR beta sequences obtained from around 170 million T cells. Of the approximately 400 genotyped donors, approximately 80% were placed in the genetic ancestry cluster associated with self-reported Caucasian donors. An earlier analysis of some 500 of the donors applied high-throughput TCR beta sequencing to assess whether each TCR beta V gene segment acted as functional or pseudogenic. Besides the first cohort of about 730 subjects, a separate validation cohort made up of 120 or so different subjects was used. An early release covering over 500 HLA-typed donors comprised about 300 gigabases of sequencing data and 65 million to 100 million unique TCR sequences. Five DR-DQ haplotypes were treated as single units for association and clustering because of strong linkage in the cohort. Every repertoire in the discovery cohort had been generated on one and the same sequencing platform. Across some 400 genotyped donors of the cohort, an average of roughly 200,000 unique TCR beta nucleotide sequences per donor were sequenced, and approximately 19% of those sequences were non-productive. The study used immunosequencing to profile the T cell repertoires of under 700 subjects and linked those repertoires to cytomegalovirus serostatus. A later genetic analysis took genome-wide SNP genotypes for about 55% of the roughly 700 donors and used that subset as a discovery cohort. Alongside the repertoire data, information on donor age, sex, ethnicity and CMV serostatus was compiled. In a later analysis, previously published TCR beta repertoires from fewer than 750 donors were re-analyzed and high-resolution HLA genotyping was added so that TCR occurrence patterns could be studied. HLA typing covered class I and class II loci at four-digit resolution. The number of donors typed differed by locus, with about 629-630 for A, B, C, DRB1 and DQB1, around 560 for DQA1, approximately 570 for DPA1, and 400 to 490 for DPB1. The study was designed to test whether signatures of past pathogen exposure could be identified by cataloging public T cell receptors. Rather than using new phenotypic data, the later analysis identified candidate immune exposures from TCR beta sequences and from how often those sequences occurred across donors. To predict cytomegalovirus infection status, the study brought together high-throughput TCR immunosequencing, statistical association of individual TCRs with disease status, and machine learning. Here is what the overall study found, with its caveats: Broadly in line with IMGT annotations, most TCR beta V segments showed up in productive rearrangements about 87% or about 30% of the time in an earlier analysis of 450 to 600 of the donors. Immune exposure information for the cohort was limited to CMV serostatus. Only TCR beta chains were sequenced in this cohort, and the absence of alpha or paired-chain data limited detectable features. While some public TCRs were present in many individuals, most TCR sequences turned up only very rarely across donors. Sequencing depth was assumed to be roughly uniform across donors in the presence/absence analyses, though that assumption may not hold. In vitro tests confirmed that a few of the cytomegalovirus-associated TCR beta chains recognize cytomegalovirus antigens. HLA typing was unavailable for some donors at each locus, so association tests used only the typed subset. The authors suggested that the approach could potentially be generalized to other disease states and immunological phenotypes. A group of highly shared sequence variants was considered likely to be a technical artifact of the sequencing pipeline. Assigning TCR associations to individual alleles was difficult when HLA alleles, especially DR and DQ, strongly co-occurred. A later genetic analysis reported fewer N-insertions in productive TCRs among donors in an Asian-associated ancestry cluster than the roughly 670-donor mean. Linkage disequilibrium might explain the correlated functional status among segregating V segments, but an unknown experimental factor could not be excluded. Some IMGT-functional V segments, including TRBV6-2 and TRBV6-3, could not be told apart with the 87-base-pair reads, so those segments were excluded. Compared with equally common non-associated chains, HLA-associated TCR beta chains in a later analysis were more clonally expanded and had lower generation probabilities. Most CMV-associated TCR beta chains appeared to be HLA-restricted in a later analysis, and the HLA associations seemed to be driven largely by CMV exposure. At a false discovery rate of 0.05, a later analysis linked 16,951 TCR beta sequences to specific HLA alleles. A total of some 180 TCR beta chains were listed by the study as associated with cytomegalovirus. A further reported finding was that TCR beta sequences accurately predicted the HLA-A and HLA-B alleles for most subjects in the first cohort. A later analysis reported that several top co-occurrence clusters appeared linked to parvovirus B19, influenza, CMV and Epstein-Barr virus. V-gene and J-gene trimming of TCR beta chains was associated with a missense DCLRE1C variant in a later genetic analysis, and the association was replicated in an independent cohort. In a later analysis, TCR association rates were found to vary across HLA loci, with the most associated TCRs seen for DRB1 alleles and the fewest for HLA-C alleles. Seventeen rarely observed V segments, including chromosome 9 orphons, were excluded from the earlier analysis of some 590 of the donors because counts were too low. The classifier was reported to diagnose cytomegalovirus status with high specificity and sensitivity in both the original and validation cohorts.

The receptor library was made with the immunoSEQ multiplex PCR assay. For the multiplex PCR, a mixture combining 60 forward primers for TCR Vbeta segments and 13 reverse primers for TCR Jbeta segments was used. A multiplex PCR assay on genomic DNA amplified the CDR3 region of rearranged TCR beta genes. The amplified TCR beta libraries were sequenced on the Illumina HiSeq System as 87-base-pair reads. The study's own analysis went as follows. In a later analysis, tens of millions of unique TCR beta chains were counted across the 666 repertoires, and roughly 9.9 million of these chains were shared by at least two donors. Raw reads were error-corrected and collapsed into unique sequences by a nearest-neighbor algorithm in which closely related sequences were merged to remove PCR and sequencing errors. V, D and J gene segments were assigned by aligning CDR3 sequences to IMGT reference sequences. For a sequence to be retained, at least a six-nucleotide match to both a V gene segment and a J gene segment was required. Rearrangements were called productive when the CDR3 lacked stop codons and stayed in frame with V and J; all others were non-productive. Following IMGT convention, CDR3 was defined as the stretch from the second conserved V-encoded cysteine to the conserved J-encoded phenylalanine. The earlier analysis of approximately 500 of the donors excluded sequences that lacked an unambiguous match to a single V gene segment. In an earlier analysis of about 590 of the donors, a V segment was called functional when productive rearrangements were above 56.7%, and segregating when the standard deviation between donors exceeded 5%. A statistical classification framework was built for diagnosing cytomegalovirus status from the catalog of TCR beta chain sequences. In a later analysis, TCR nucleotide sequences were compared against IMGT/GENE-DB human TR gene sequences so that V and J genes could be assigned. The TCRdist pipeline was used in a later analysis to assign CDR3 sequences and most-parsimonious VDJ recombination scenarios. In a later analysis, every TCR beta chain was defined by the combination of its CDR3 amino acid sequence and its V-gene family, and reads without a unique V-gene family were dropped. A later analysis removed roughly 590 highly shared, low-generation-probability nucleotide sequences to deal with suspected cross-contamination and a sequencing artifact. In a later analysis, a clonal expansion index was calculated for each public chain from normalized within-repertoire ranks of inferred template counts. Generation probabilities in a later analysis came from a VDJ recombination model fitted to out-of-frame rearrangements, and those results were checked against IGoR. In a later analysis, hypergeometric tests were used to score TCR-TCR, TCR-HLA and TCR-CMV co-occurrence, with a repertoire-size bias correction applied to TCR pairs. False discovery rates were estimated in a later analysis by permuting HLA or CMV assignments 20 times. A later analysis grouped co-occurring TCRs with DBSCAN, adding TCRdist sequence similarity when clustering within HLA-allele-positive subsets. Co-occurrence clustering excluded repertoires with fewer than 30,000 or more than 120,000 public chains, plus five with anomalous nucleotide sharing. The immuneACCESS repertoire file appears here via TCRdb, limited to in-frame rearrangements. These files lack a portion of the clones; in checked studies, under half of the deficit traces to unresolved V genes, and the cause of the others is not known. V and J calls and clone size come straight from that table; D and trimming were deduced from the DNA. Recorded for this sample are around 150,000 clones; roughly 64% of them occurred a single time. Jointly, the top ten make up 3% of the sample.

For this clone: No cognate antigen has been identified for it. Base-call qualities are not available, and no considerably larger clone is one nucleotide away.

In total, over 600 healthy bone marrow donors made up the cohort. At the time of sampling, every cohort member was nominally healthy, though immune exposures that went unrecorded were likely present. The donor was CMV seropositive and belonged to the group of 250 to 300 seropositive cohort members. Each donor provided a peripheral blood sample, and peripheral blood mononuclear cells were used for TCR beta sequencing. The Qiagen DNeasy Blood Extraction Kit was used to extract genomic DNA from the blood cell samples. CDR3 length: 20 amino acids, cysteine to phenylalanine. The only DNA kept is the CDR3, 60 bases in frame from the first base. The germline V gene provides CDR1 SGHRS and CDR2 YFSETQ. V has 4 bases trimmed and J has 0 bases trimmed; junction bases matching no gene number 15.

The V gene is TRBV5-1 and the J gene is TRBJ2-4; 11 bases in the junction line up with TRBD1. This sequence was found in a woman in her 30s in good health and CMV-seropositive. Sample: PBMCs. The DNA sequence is TGCGCCAGCAGCCTAACTGTAGGGACAGGGGGAACCCTAGCCAAAAACATTCAGTACTTC. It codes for CASSLTVGTGGTLAKNIQYF.